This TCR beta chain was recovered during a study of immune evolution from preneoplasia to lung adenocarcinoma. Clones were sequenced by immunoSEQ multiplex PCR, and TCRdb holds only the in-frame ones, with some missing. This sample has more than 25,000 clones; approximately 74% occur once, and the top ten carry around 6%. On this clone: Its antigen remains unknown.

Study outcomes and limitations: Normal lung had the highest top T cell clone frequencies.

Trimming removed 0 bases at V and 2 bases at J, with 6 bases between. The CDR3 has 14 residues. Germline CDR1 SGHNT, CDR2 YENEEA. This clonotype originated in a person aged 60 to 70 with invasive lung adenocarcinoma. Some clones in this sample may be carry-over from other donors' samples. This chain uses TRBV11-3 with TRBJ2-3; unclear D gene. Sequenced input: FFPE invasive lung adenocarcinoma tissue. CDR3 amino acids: CASSLDGNTDTQYF. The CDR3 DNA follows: TGTGCCAGCAGCTTAGATGGCAACACAGATACGCAGTATTTT.